Listed below are T cell receptor beta chains from one sample, sequenced in a study of Tregs in tolerant kidney transplant recipients. Method: immunoSEQ multiplex PCR; TCRdb's copy keeps in-frame clones and lacks some. The repertoire holds some 70,000 clones, around 90% seen once, with 0.35% to 0.5% in the top ten. This sample comprised CD4+ T cells from blood, obtained before the transplant. These receptors all stem from a human donor who received a combined kidney and bone marrow transplant. Both conserved end residues are part of each CDR3. The D gene is left open where the match is weak. Clone size is given for some rows only: seen once, a few or many times, or a class if the clone is expanded.

clone size,J gene,V gene,D gene,CDR3 protein,CDR3 DNA
-,TRBJ2-1,TRBV4-3,-,CASSQERGSLVGEQFF,TGCGCCAGCAGCCAAGAACGGGGGAGTCTGGTGGGTGAGCAGTTCTTC
-,TRBJ1-5,TRBV28,-,CASKSDRTRYQPQHF,TGTGCCAGCAAAAGCGACAGGACTAGATATCAGCCCCAGCATTTT
once,TRBJ2-4,TRBV28,-,CASSPPQGTIQYF,TGTGCCAGCAGTCCCCCCCAGGGCACCATTCAGTACTTC
-,TRBJ2-3,TRBV2,-,CASSFLLSTDTQYF,TGTGCCAGCAGTTTCCTCCTGAGCACAGATACGCAGTATTTT
-,TRBJ1-5,TRBV6-5,-,CASSTGLNQPQHF,TGTGCCAGCAGCACGGGACTCAATCAGCCCCAGCATTTT
once,TRBJ2-7,TRBV7-3,-,CASSRGQRYEQYF,TGTGCCAGCAGCCGTGGACAGAGATACGAGCAGTACTTC
-,TRBJ2-7,TRBV7-9,TRBD2,CASRFSGSSYEQYF,TGTGCCAGCAGATTTAGCGGGAGCTCCTACGAGCAGTACTTC
-,TRBJ2-7,TRBV18,TRBD2,CASSGGTSGIPPYEQYF,TGTGCCAGCTCAGGGGGGACTAGCGGGATTCCTCCCTACGAGCAGTACTTC
once,TRBJ1-2,TRBV28,-,CASQHDSGYTF,TGTGCCAGCCAGCACGACAGTGGCTACACCTTC
-,TRBJ1-1,TRBV19,TRBD1,CASSNRQGAMNTEAFF,TGTGCCAGTAGCAACCGACAGGGTGCCATGAACACTGAAGCTTTCTTT
few,TRBJ1-2,TRBV4-3,TRBD1,CASSQAGQAAADGYTF,TGCGCCAGCAGCCAAGCCGGACAGGCGGCCGCTGATGGCTACACCTTC
-,TRBJ2-1,TRBV4-3,-,CASSQGKGQGGYNEQFF,TGCGCCAGCAGCCAAGGGAAAGGACAGGGAGGGTACAATGAGCAGTTCTTC
-,TRBJ2-6,TRBV9,-,CASRSSGANVLTF,TGTGCCAGCAGGAGCTCTGGGGCCAACGTCCTGACTTTC
-,TRBJ2-3,TRBV9,TRBD2,CASSLRTSGNTDTQYF,TGTGCCAGCAGCCTCAGGACTAGCGGAAACACAGATACGCAGTATTTT
-,TRBJ2-7,TRBV15,-,CATSRDRVSDEQYF,TGTGCCACCAGCAGAGATCGCGTATCGGACGAGCAGTACTTC
-,TRBJ2-3,TRBV7-2,TRBD1,CASSSNGQGTDTQYF,TGTGCCAGCAGCTCCAATGGACAGGGCACAGATACGCAGTATTTT
-,TRBJ2-5,TRBV14,-,CASSQRRAHQETQYF,TGTGCCAGCAGCCAACGGCGGGCTCACCAAGAGACCCAGTACTTC
-,TRBJ1-5,TRBV28,TRBD1,CASRQTGGPFANNQPQHF,TGTGCCAGCAGGCAGACAGGGGGGCCGTTCGCTAATAATCAGCCCCAGCATTTT
-,TRBJ1-1,TRBV19,-,CASTQTAMNTEAFF,TGTGCCAGTACTCAGACAGCCATGAACACTGAAGCTTTCTTT
-,TRBJ1-1,TRBV6-5,-,CASSYTGGLGTEAFF,TGTGCCAGCAGTTACACTGGAGGGCTCGGCACTGAAGCTTTCTTT
-,TRBJ1-1,TRBV2,TRBD1,CASQDRGLMNTEAFF,TGTGCCAGCCAGGACAGGGGGCTAATGAACACTGAAGCTTTCTTT
-,TRBJ2-2,TRBV2,-,CASSEARTETWELFF,TGTGCCAGCAGTGAAGCGCGGACTGAGACATGGGAGCTGTTTTTT
once,TRBJ1-2,TRBV30,TRBD1,CAGSGQGNGYTF,TGTGCCGGGTCGGGACAGGGGAATGGCTACACCTTC
-,TRBJ2-7,TRBV7-2,-,CASSRGGDSGEQYF,TGTGCCAGCAGCAGAGGGGGAGACTCGGGGGAGCAGTACTTC
-,TRBJ2-3,TRBV4-1,TRBD2,CASSQREGRDTQYF,TGCGCCAGCAGCCAGCGGGAGGGCCGGGATACGCAGTATTTT
few,TRBJ1-4,TRBV15,-,CATSDQGTEKLFF,TGTGCCACCAGCGATCAGGGTACCGAAAAACTGTTTTTT
-,TRBJ2-7,TRBV5-4,TRBD2,CASSPGGTSGRSTYEQYF,TGTGCCAGCAGCCCTGGCGGGACTAGCGGGAGGAGTACCTACGAGCAGTACTTC
-,TRBJ2-3,TRBV27,-,CASRPTRTSDTQYF,TGTGCCAGCAGACCCACTAGAACGAGCGATACGCAGTATTTT
once,TRBJ1-6,TRBV30,-,CAWSGALSPLHF,TGTGCCTGGAGTGGTGCGCTGTCACCCCTCCACTTT
-,TRBJ1-1,TRBV6-5,-,CASSSLGGWNTEAFF,TGTGCCAGCAGTTCCCTCGGGGGTTGGAACACTGAAGCTTTCTTT
-,TRBJ2-5,TRBV18,-,CASSPSSALGPQETQYF,TGTGCCAGCTCACCTTCGTCGGCCCTGGGCCCCCAAGAGACCCAGTACTTC
-,TRBJ1-2,TRBV6-5,-,CASSLTGQGYGYTF,TGTGCCAGCAGCCTAACCGGGCAGGGATACGGCTACACCTTC
-,TRBJ2-1,TRBV5-1,-,CASRPQTGNEQFF,TGCGCCAGCAGACCCCAGACGGGGAATGAGCAGTTCTTC
-,TRBJ2-3,TRBV5-1,-,CASSYRETTDTQYF,TGCGCCAGCAGCTACAGGGAAACCACAGATACGCAGTATTTT
-,TRBJ2-1,TRBV5-1,TRBD1,CASSLAGQAHEQFF,TGCGCCAGCAGCTTGGCCGGACAGGCCCATGAGCAGTTCTTC
once,TRBJ2-7,TRBV27,-,CASSFSGGREQYF,TGTGCCAGCAGTTTCTCTGGGGGGAGGGAGCAGTACTTC
once,TRBJ1-1,TRBV28,-,CASSPPQGQLNTEAFF,TGTGCCAGCAGTCCCCCGCAGGGACAACTGAACACTGAAGCTTTCTTT
-,TRBJ1-5,TRBV6-6,-,CASSYSELEVNQPQHF,TGTGCCAGCAGTTACTCGGAGCTGGAGGTAAATCAGCCCCAGCATTTT
-,TRBJ2-7,TRBV19,TRBD1,CASSPRTGGYEQYF,TGTGCCAGTAGTCCGCGGACAGGGGGCTACGAGCAGTACTTC
few,TRBJ2-1,TRBV18,TRBD1,CASSPFDRGEQFF,TGTGCCAGCTCACCGTTTGACAGGGGTGAGCAGTTCTTC
-,TRBJ2-4,TRBV6-5,-,CASSYQRGTAKNIQYF,TGTGCCAGCAGTTACCAAAGGGGGACGGCCAAAAACATTCAGTACTTC
-,TRBJ2-7,TRBV28,-,CASSRLNSWGDEQYF,TGTGCCAGCAGTAGGCTTAACTCGTGGGGGGACGAGCAGTACTTC
once,TRBJ2-2,TRBV6-1,-,CASSVGGGAGELFF,TGTGCCAGCAGTGTTGGGGGCGGAGCCGGGGAGCTGTTTTTT
-,TRBJ1-2,TRBV2,-,CASSPGYTNYGYTF,TGTGCCAGCAGTCCAGGATATACTAACTATGGCTACACCTTC
-,TRBJ2-6,TRBV7-2,TRBD1,CASSPRGTASGANVLTF,TGTGCCAGCAGCCCGAGGGGGACAGCCTCTGGGGCCAACGTCCTGACTTTC